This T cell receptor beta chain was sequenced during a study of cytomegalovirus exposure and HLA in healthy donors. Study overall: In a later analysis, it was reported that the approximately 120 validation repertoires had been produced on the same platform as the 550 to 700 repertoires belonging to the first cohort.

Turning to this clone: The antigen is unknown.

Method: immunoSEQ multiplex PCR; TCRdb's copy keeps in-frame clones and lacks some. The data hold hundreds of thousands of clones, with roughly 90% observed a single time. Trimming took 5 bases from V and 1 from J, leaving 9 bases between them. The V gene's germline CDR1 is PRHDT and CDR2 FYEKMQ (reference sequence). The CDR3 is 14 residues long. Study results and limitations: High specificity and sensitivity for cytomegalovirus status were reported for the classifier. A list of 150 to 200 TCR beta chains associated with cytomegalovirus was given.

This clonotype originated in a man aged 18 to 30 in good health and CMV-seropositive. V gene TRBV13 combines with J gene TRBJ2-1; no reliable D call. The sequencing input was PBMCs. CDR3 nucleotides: TGTGCCAGCAGCCCCAGTGTATCCTACAATGAGCAGTTCTTC. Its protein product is CASSPSVSYNEQFF.